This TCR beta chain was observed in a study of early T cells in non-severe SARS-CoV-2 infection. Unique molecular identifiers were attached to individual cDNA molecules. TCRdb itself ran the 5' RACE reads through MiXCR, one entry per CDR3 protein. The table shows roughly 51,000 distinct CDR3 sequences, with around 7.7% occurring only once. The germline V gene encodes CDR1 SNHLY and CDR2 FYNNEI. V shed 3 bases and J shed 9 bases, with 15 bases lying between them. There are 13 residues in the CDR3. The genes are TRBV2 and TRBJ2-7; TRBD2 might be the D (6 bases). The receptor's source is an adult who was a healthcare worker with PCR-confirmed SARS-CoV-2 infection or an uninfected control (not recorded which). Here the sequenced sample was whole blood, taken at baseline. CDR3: CASSDGRRDVQYF. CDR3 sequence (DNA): TGTGCCAGCAGTGATGGCAGGCGGGACGTGCAGTACTTC.